The 21 T cell receptor beta chains below come from one sample, sequenced in a study of cytomegalovirus exposure and HLA in healthy donors. Vbeta (60) and Jbeta (13) primers were used in the PCR. Repertoires were generated with immunoSEQ multiplex PCR, while TCRdb's copy carries only in-frame clones and drops some. The table lists 150,000 to 180,000 clones, 74% of them singletons. The sample consisted of PBMCs. Source of these receptors: a young man in good health and CMV-seronegative.

The chain is built from TRBV6-5 and TRBJ2-2; 8 nucleotides agree with TRBD1. V gave up 8 bases and J gave up 0 bases; unmatched junction bases: 5. The CDR3 is made up of 15 amino acids. Germline V gene lookup returns CDR1 MNHEY and CDR2 SVGAGI. The CDR3 spells CASGTGGTNTGELFF. As DNA, the CDR3 is TGTGCCAGCGGAACAGGGGGAACGAACACCGGGGAGCTGTTTTTT.

This chain uses TRBV28 with TRBJ1-4, with D maybe TRBD1 (6 bases). Germline V lookup: CDR1 MDHEN, CDR2 SYDVKM. This CDR3 is built from 15 residues. Trimming pared 6 bases from V and 0 bases from J, leaving 11 bases between. CDR3 sequence: CASSQQGTTNEKLFF. The CDR3 nucleotides read TGTGCCAGCAGCCAACAGGGCACAACTAATGAAAAACTGTTTTTT.

CDR3 bases: TGTGCCAGCAGCTCCGGGAGCCAGCCCCAGCATTTT. Translating gives CASSSGSQPQHF. This chain joins TRBV6-1 and TRBJ1-5; D gene ambiguous. With 6 bases removed from V and 7 bases from J, the gap between germline ends came to 10 bases. The CDR3 totals 12 residues. Germline-derived CDR1 and CDR2 are MNHNS and SASEGT.

V gene TRBV6-5 combines with J gene TRBJ2-2, with D possibly TRBD1 on 6 matching bases. Germline V CDR1 and CDR2: MNHEY, SVGAGI. V gave up 10 bases and J gave up 1 base, with 10 bases separating them. CDR3 length equals 13 residues. The CDR3 DNA is TGTGCCACCAAGACAGGGAACACCGGGGAGCTGTTTTTT. This translates into CATKTGNTGELFF.

The chain employs TRBV2 and TRBJ2-7, with 9 bases fitting TRBD2. The CDR3 has 16 amino acids. CDR1 SNHLY and CDR2 FYNNEI come from the germline V gene. Unmatched junction bases numbered 14, after V lost 10 bases and J lost 1 base. The DNA of the CDR3 is TGTGCCAACCTTAGGGCTAGCGGGGTTGGGTCCTACGAGCAGTACTTC. Residues: CANLRASGVGSYEQYF. The complete variable domain, with remaining parts taken from reference TRBV2 and TRBJ2-7, reads EPEVTQTPSHQVTQMGQEVILRCVPISNHLYFYWYRQILGQKVEFLVSFYNNEISEKSEIFDDQFSVERPDGSNFTLKIRSTKLEDSAMYFCANLRASGVGSYEQYFGPGTRLTVT.

The chain joins TRBV5-4 to TRBJ2-7; D remains unclear. The germline V gene encodes CDR1 SGHNT and CDR2 YYREEE (reference sequence). There are 14 residues in the CDR3. Trimming took 4 bases from V and 5 from J, leaving 16 bases between them. CDR3 amino acids: CASSPLGAPNEQYF. The CDR3 coding sequence is TGTGCCAGCAGCCCACTTGGAGCCCCAAACGAGCAGTACTTC.

V gene TRBV5-1 combines with J gene TRBJ2-3; the match to TRBD1 covers 10 bases. Unmatched junction bases numbered 2, after V lost 3 bases and J lost 4 bases. The CDR3 consists of 14 residues. Germline V CDR1 and CDR2: SGHRS, YFSETQ. CDR3 sequence reads: CASSSGQGADTQYF. In nucleotides, the CDR3 is TGCGCCAGCAGCTCCGGACAGGGGGCAGATACGCAGTATTTT.

This chain connects TRBV29-1 to TRBJ2-5, with 10 bases aligning to TRBD2. The CDR3 is made up of 13 amino acids. V trimming: 5 bases; J trimming: 4 bases; junction bases outside the gene matches: 4. From germline, CDR1 is SQVTM and CDR2 ANQGSEA. CDR3 coding DNA: TGCAGCGTTTCTTTAGCGGGGGGAGAGACCCAGTACTTC. The encoded protein is CSVSLAGGETQYF.

Of note for this clone: Sequence at one end of the junction differs from germline and may be a read error. The genes are TRBV19 and TRBJ1-5; D is ambiguous. The CDR3 sequence is 14 residues long. CDR1 is LNHDA, CDR2 SQIVND, per germline (reference sequence). In DNA, the CDR3 is TGTGCCAGTAGTATTCGGTACTCCGGGGAGCCCCAGAATTTT. This codes for CASSIRYSGEPQNF. The full variable domain, in which reference TRBV19 and TRBJ1-5 provide the parts outside the CDR3, is DGGITQSPKYLFRKEGQNVTLSCEQNLNHDAMYWYRQDPGQGLRLIYYSQIVNDFQKGDIAEGYSVSREKKESFPLTVTSAQKNPTAFYLCASSIRYSGEPQNFGDGTRLSIL.

The chain couples TRBV6-6 to TRBJ2-5; 8 nucleotides agree with TRBD1. This CDR3 is built from 14 residues. Germline CDR1 reads MNHNY; CDR2 reads SVGAGI (reference sequence). After removal of 5 bases from V and 1 base from J, the junction contained 3 bases not matched to a gene. The CDR3 coding sequence is TGTGCCAGCAGTGGGACAGGACCCCAAGAGACCCAGTACTTC. This sequence encodes CASSGTGPQETQYF.

This clone was seen more than once but under ten times. The chain links TRBV9 to TRBJ1-6; D call uncertain. The germline V gene encodes CDR1 SGDLS and CDR2 YYNGEE. Trimming shortened V by 1 base and J by 7 bases, and 9 bases separated the two germline ends. This CDR3 spans 14 amino acids. The DNA for the CDR3 is TGTGCCAGCAGCGTAAGGCCGGGGAATTCACCCCTCCACTTT. Its protein is CASSVRPGNSPLHF. Using reference TRBV9 and TRBJ1-6 for the parts outside the CDR3, the full variable domain is DSGVTQTPKHLITATGQRVTLRCSPRSGDLSVYWYQQSLDQGLQFLIQYYNGEERAKGNILERFSAQQFPDLHSELNLSSLELGDSALYFCASSVRPGNSPLHFGNGTRLTVT.

This chain links TRBV7-2 with TRBJ1-5; D gene unclear. The CDR3 runs 15 residues. The V end lost 1 base, the J end lost 2 bases, and 9 bases lay between the germline ends. Germline values: CDR1 SGHTA, CDR2 FQGNSA. The CDR3 loop is CASSLDGAGNQPQHF. The DNA for the CDR3 is TGTGCCAGCAGCTTAGATGGAGCCGGCAATCAGCCCCAGCATTTT.

The rearrangement links TRBV10-3 to TRBJ2-5; no reliable D call. Trimming removed 10 bases from V and 3 bases from J, with 9 bases in between. The germline V gene has CDR1 ENHRY and CDR2 SYGVKD. The CDR3 runs 11 residues. CDR3 DNA: TGTGCCACCTCGCCTAAAGAGACCCAGTACTTC. It specifies CATSPKETQYF.

This clone appeared once. A junction end diverges from the germline sequence, so it may reflect a read error. This chain connects TRBV19 to TRBJ1-5; 7 nucleotides match TRBD1. Germline CDR1 and CDR2: LNHDA and SQIVND (reference sequence). The CDR3 runs to 13 residues. CDR3 amino acids: CASSIDGGQPQNF. CDR3 DNA sequence: TGTGCCAGTAGTATAGACGGGGGACAGCCCCAGAATTTT.

The V and J genes are TRBV2 and TRBJ1-5; possible D gene TRBD1, 5 bases. CDR3 length: 14 amino acids. The germline V and J ends were trimmed by 7 bases and 4 bases, with 14 bases remaining between them. In germline, CDR1 is SNHLY, CDR2 FYNNEI. This chain's CDR3 is CASNSRPGNQPQHF. The DNA for the CDR3 is TGTGCCAGCAACTCTCGACCAGGGAATCAGCCCCAGCATTTT.

This chain connects TRBV5-4 to TRBJ1-1, with 8 bases fitting TRBD1. The ends lost 3 bases at V and 4 bases at J; junction bases unmatched: 8. Germline lookup yields CDR1 SGHNT and CDR2 YYREEE (reference sequence). This CDR3 is built from 15 residues. CDR3 loop: CASSSYRGGGTEAFF. In DNA, the CDR3 is TGTGCCAGCAGCTCCTACAGGGGGGGTGGCACTGAAGCTTTCTTT.

This clone came up a few times. This chain connects TRBV7-6 to TRBJ2-1; 8 bases align to TRBD2. The CDR3 spans 15 residues. Germline values: CDR1 SGHVS, CDR2 FNYEAQ. Trimming removed 5 bases from V and 2 bases from J; junction bases left unmatched: 5. The CDR3: CASSLDSGAYNEQFF. CDR3 coding DNA: TGTGCCAGCAGCCTCGATAGCGGGGCCTACAATGAGCAGTTCTTC.

The gene calls are TRBV29-1 and TRBJ2-2, with 7 bases that match TRBD2. The CDR3 runs to 14 residues. Germline V CDR1 and CDR2: SQVTM, ANQGSEA. The junction had 2 bases not matched to a gene; V was cut back by 3 bases and J by 1 base. The CDR3, as DNA: TGCAGCGTTGACGGGGGGAGGAACACCGGGGAGCTGTTTTTT. This encodes CSVDGGRNTGELFF.

CDR3 DNA sequence: TGTGCCAGCAGCTCACAGGGGAGACAAGAGACCCAGTACTTC. Amino acid sequence: CASSSQGRQETQYF. The rearrangement links TRBV27 to TRBJ2-5; 7 nucleotides align to TRBD1. Germline trimming cut 6 bases from V and 2 bases from J; bases unmatched to any gene: 6. Germline CDR1 is MNHEY and CDR2 is SMNVEV (reference sequence). The CDR3 extends over 14 amino acids.

The chain couples TRBV7-2 to TRBJ2-3; the match to TRBD1 covers 7 bases. Germline CDR1 SGHTA, CDR2 FQGNSA. J lost 10 bases, V lost 5 bases, and 9 bases had no gene match. The CDR3 has 13 residues. As DNA, the CDR3 is TGTGCCAGCAGCGCTGACAGGGCGAATCCGCAGTATTTT. It codes for CASSADRANPQYF.

This chain joins TRBV6-1 and TRBJ1-1; 8 nucleotides line up with TRBD1. V shed 4 bases, J shed 4 bases, and the junction held 8 bases outside the gene matches. Germline V gene sequence: CDR1 MNHNS, CDR2 SASEGT. The CDR3 extends over 15 amino acids. The DNA of the CDR3 is TGTGCCAGCAGTGCCGAGACAGGGGTCCCCACTGAAGCTTTCTTT. Translation gives CASSAETGVPTEAFF.